This T cell receptor (beta chain) was identified in a study of T cell clonotyping in hematopoietic cell transplantation. General study points: No sorting was done, leaving CD4 and CD8 contributions mixed.

Germline V lookup: CDR1 MNHNY, CDR2 SVGAGI (reference sequence). The V and J ends lost 2 bases and 10 bases respectively, with 12 bases between them. The CDR3 length is 13 residues. In regard to this clone: Its specificity is unknown.

The repertoire was sequenced with immunoSEQ multiplex PCR; TCRdb's copy has only in-frame clones and lacks some. The sample holds roughly 42,000 clones, 90% to 95% seen once. V and J are TRBV6-6 and TRBJ2-1, with D tentatively TRBD1 or TRBD2 (5 bases each). Sequencing was done on a sample of peripheral blood mononuclear cells. This TCR derives from a woman between 50 and 59 years old in good health. Some clones in this sample may be carry-over from other donors' samples. The CDR3 nucleotides read TGTGCCAGCAGTTACACTGGGGGTGGCGAGCAGTTCTTC. This sequence encodes CASSYTGGGEQFF.